This T cell receptor beta chain came from a study of blood T cell repertoires in COVID-19. Study-level background: Sites in the United States, Italy and Spain provided acute and convalescent COVID-19 samples.

The method was immunoSEQ multiplex PCR; TCRdb's version includes in-frame clones alone and lacks a portion of them. The sample records more than 200,000 clones, approximately 80% being singletons. There are 14 residues in the CDR3. V lost 8 bases and J 2 bases, leaving 13 bases between the germline ends. Germline CDR1 reads SNHLY; CDR2 reads FYNNEI. The sample consisted of peripheral blood. V and J are TRBV2 and TRBJ1-5, with D possibly being TRBD1 (6 bases). This receptor was taken from a woman at least 80 years old with COVID-19, enrolled during active disease. The CDR3 sequence: CASRTGSGNQPQHF. Here the CDR3 DNA reads TGTGCCAGCCGAACAGGGTCGGGCAATCAGCCCCAGCATTTT.